Following are 25 T cell receptor beta chains from one sample sequenced in a study of T-cell memory formation after mild COVID-19. MiXCR, run by TCRdb on the 5' RACE reads, gives a single entry per CDR3 protein. This sample has 120,000 or so distinct CDR3 sequences, with more than 15% found just once. The source material was PBMCs or a T cell subset sorted from them (not recorded which). These receptors all come from a man younger than 35 who had mild COVID-19 (a few samples of this study predate the infection). Cell type and time point are not known.

This clonotype was found a few times. The chain employs TRBV11-2 and TRBJ1-1; no clear D gene. The V end lost 3 bases, the J end lost 7 bases, and 18 bases lay between the germline ends. Germline V gene lookup returns CDR1 SGHAT and CDR2 FQNNGV. The CDR3 runs 15 residues. CDR3 loop: CASSLSGRGRGEAFF. DNA for the CDR3: TGTGCCAGCAGCTTGAGTGGAAGAGGACGGGGTGAAGCTTTCTTT.

The chain couples TRBV4-1 to TRBJ2-3; 13 nucleotides match TRBD2. The germline CDR1 and CDR2 sequences are MGHRA and YSYEKL. The CDR3 is 16 amino acids. The J segment lost 4 bases and the V segment lost 1 base, leaving 2 bases of the junction unmatched. As DNA, the CDR3 is TGCGCCAGCAGCCAAGGACTAGCGGGGGGTGCAGATACGCAGTATTTT. Translating it yields CASSQGLAGGADTQYF.

This clonotype was counted only a few times. The chain employs TRBV6-5 and TRBJ2-7; 7 bases map to TRBD1. The trim removed 6 bases at V and 6 bases at J, leaving 5 bases unmatched. Germline V gene data show CDR1 as MNHEY and CDR2 as SVGAGI. CDR3 length equals 12 residues. CDR3 sequence: CASSQQGSEQYF. CDR3 sequence (DNA): TGTGCCAGCAGCCAACAGGGGAGCGAGCAGTACTTC.

The chain uses TRBV9 and TRBJ2-5; 8 nucleotides line up with TRBD2. V lost 4 bases and J lost 4; bases outside the gene matches: 3. CDR1 and CDR2 from the germline V gene are SGDLS and YYNGEE. The CDR3 contains 13 residues. The DNA of the CDR3 is TGTGCCAGCAGCCCCGGGGGGGCAGAGACCCAGTACTTC. Translated, it gives CASSPGGAETQYF.

This chain links TRBV10-3 with TRBJ1-1; D is possibly TRBD1 (6 bases). The germline V gene has CDR1 ENHRY and CDR2 SYGVKD. V was trimmed by 3 bases and J by 5 bases, leaving 16 bases between them. This CDR3 comprises 15 residues. The CDR3 spells CAISDRGGAVTEAFF. The CDR3 DNA reads TGTGCCATCAGTGACCGGGGGGGCGCGGTAACTGAAGCTTTCTTT.

The chain links TRBV6-6 to TRBJ1-2; a weak D match, TRBD1 (5 bases). Trimming pared 6 bases from V and 7 bases from J, leaving 15 bases between. The length of the CDR3 is 13 residues. Germline CDR1 and CDR2: MNHNY and SVGAGI (reference sequence). CDR3 protein: CASSYTGTGGYTF. The CDR3 DNA reads as TGTGCCAGCAGCTACACGGGGACCGGTGGCTACACCTTC.

The chain uses TRBV5-1 and TRBJ2-7; D not resolved. The CDR3 has 16 residues. The V end was cut by 0 bases, the J end by 2 bases, with 15 bases between. Germline CDR1 SGHRS, CDR2 YFSETQ. The CDR3 nucleotides are TGCGCCAGCAGCTTGGCCGGCCAGGAACCCCCCTACGAGCAGTACTTC. Amino acid sequence: CASSLAGQEPPYEQYF.

The rearrangement uses TRBV5-1 and TRBJ1-5; tentative D call: TRBD1 (6 bases). CDR3 length: 15 residues. CDR1 and CDR2 from the germline V gene are SGHRS and YFSETQ. CDR3 in DNA: TGCGAGAGAGTTAGGAGGGCAGGGGATGAACAGCCCCAGCATTTT. The encoded protein is CERVRRAGDEQPQHF.

In this sample, this clonotype turned up a few times. The V gene is TRBV7-2, the J gene TRBJ1-6; no firm D call. The CDR3 runs to 14 residues. The V gene's germline CDR1 is SGHTA and CDR2 FQGNSA. The V end was cut by 2 bases, the J end by 7 bases, with 9 bases between. The CDR3 reads CASSLISRNSPLHF. For the CDR3, the DNA is TGTGCCAGCAGCTTAATTTCCAGAAATTCACCCCTCCACTTT.

This clonotype has just a few counts. V and J are TRBV19 and TRBJ1-5; D is undetermined. The V gene's germline CDR1 is LNHDA and CDR2 SQIVND (reference sequence). The V and J ends lost 6 bases and 0 bases respectively, with 6 bases between them. The CDR3 contains 13 residues. CDR3 nucleotides: TGTGCCAGTAGCCCCTATAGCAATCAGCCCCAGCATTTT. Translating gives CASSPYSNQPQHF.

The rearrangement joins TRBV29-1 to TRBJ2-2; the match to TRBD1 covers 7 bases. Germline CDR1 reads SQVTM; CDR2 reads ANQGSEA. CDR3 length equals 15 residues. The ends lost 1 base at V and 0 bases at J; junction bases unmatched: 2. The CDR3 protein is CSVEAGQTNTGELFF. The CDR3 nucleotides read TGCAGCGTTGAAGCGGGACAGACGAACACCGGGGAGCTGTTTTTT.

The V call is TRBV4-3, the J call TRBJ2-7; no reliable D call. The CDR3 spans 13 residues. Germline V gene lookup returns CDR1 LGHNA and CDR2 YSLEER. V was shortened by 0 bases and J by 6 bases, with 9 bases between the two germline ends. CDR3 in DNA: TGCGCCAGCAGCCAAGAATCCCTGGCCGAGCAGTACTTC. It yields the protein CASSQESLAEQYF.

This clonotype has a handful of counts. The rearrangement joins TRBV6-2 or TRBV6-3 to TRBJ2-1; 7 bases map to TRBD2. Per the germline V gene, CDR1 is MNHEY and CDR2 is SVGEGT. The CDR3 has 13 residues. The ends lost 3 bases at V and 10 bases at J; junction bases unmatched: 6. The CDR3 DNA follows: TGTGCCAGCAGTTATGGGGGGGGGTTCGAGCAGTTCTTC. Residues: CASSYGGGFEQFF.

The CDR3 nucleotides are TGTGCCAGCAGCTTAGAGTTATTCGACTTTACCTACGAGCAGTACTTC. Its translation: CASSLELFDFTYEQYF. The chain combines TRBV7-2 with TRBJ2-7; D gene uncertain. V was cut by 1 base and J by 2 bases, with 15 bases left in between. The germline CDR1 and CDR2 sequences are SGHTA and FQGNSA. The CDR3 totals 16 residues.

This clonotype has more than one count but fewer than ten. This chain uses TRBV27 with TRBJ2-7; D ambiguous. Germline CDR1 is MNHEY and CDR2 is SMNVEV (reference sequence). This CDR3 spans 11 amino acids. Trimming shortened V by 4 bases and J by 9 bases, and 10 bases separated the two germline ends. For the CDR3, the DNA is TGTGCCAGCAGTTCTCATATAACGCAGTACTTC. Amino acid sequence: CASSSHITQYF.

The V gene is TRBV6-2 or TRBV6-3, the J gene TRBJ2-1, with 16 nucleotides matching TRBD2. Germline loops: CDR1 MNHEY, CDR2 SVGEGT. V was pared by 5 bases and J by 2 bases, with 9 bases of the junction left unmatched. This CDR3 has 19 residues. The CDR3 coding sequence is TGTGCCAGCAGTCCTATGACCGGGACTAGCGGGAGGGCCTACAATGAGCAGTTCTTC. It specifies CASSPMTGTSGRAYNEQFF.

In this sample, this clonotype turned up a few times. The chain links TRBV9 to TRBJ1-1, with D tentatively TRBD1 (5 bases). The germline V and J ends were trimmed by 3 bases and 0 bases, with 15 bases remaining between them. This CDR3 is 16 amino acids long. CDR1 is SGDLS and CDR2 is YYNGEE in the germline V gene. CDR3 bases: TGTGCCAGCAGCGGTGGGGGTCTGGCCATGAACACTGAAGCTTTCTTT. It yields the protein CASSGGGLAMNTEAFF.

This clonotype occurred a few times. The gene calls are TRBV5-6 and TRBJ2-7; D is ambiguous. There are 13 residues in the CDR3. V was shortened by 4 bases and J by 2 bases, with 10 bases between the two germline ends. Germline V gives CDR1 SGHDT, CDR2 YYEEEE. The chain's CDR3 is CASSTQPAYEQYF. Written as DNA, the CDR3 is TGTGCCAGCAGCACACAGCCCGCCTACGAGCAGTACTTC.

The V gene is TRBV5-1, the J gene TRBJ2-5, with D perhaps TRBD2 (5 bases). The germline V gene encodes CDR1 SGHRS and CDR2 YFSETQ. The CDR3 sequence is 16 residues long. The ends were cut back, 0 bases at V and 2 bases at J, with 14 bases in the middle. The CDR3 sequence is CASSLAKGEIQETQYF. CDR3 DNA: TGCGCCAGCAGCTTGGCGAAGGGAGAAATACAAGAGACCCAGTACTTC.

The sample holds a few counts of this clonotype. The genes are TRBV18 and TRBJ2-2; D not certain. Germline lookup yields CDR1 KGHSH and CDR2 LQKENI. The CDR3 loop spans 15 amino acids. The ends were cut back, 3 bases at V and 1 base at J, with 9 bases in the middle. CDR3 in amino acids: CASSPPSQNTGELFF. CDR3 nucleotide sequence: TGTGCCAGCTCACCCCCCAGCCAGAACACCGGGGAGCTGTTTTTT.

This clonotype turned up a few times. The gene calls are TRBV7-2 and TRBJ2-1; 10 nucleotides agree with TRBD2. V dropped 3 bases and J dropped 6; count of bases not matched to a gene: 5. The CDR3 contains 15 residues. CDR1 and CDR2 from the germline V gene are SGHTA and FQGNSA. The CDR3 DNA follows: TGTGCCAGCAGCTTGCCCGGGACTAGCGTCAATGAGCAGTTCTTC. Protein: CASSLPGTSVNEQFF.

The rearrangement links TRBV3-1 to TRBJ2-5; D is ambiguous. The ends were cut back, 4 bases at V and 5 bases at J, with 11 bases in the middle. The length of the CDR3 is 13 residues. CDR1 is LGHDT, CDR2 YNNKEL, per germline (reference sequence). CDR3 sequence reads: CASSPSRLETQYF. The CDR3 nucleotides are TGTGCCAGCAGCCCGTCTAGACTGGAGACCCAGTACTTC.

This clonotype was counted once. The gene calls are TRBV10-3 and TRBJ2-1; 12 bases agree with TRBD2. The length of the CDR3 is 16 residues. The J segment lost 1 base and the V segment lost 6 bases, leaving 4 bases of the junction unmatched. The germline V gene encodes CDR1 ENHRY and CDR2 SYGVKD. CDR3 nucleotide sequence: TGTGCCATCAGCCGACTAGCGGGGGCTTCCTACAATGAGCAGTTCTTC. Translation gives CAISRLAGASYNEQFF.

This clonotype was seen a handful of times. This rearrangement joins TRBV7-6 to TRBJ2-5; 10 bases are a match to TRBD2. V lost 5 bases and J lost 4; bases outside the gene matches: 16. Germline-derived CDR1 and CDR2 are SGHVS and FNYEAQ. CDR3 length: 18 amino acids. CDR3 nucleotides: TGTGCCAGCAGCCGAAGGCCTAGCGGGGGCGTTGGAACAGAGACCCAGTACTTC. Residues: CASSRRPSGGVGTETQYF.

The gene calls are TRBV6-2 or TRBV6-3 and TRBJ2-7; possibly TRBD1 or TRBD2 for D (5 bases each). The CDR3 is 14 amino acids. Germline V CDR1 and CDR2: MNHEY, SVGEGT. V dropped 2 bases and J dropped 6 bases, with 14 bases sitting between them. The CDR3 protein is CASSYPGTGAEQYV. For the CDR3, the DNA is TGTGCCAGCAGTTACCCCGGGACGGGTGCCGAGCAGTACGTC.